This is a list of T cell receptor beta chains from one sample in a study of OX40 agonist ivuxolimab in advanced cancers. Sequencing was performed with immunoSEQ multiplex PCR; in TCRdb, only in-frame clones are kept and a portion is missing. This table has 35,000 to 45,000 clones, around 90% appearing once. Source: CD4+ or CD8+ T cells sorted from blood, taken in a trial of the OX40 agonist ivuxolimab. Every receptor here comes from an adult with an advanced solid tumor such as melanoma, head and neck, liver or kidney cancer. CDR3s include the opening cysteine and the closing phenylalanine or tryptophan. A D gene is named only where the DNA matches it firmly. The listing skips clone size in some rows; elsewhere it reads once, few, many or a size class.

V gene	J gene	clone size	D gene	CDR3 DNA	CDR3 protein
TRBV28	TRBJ2-7	NA	TRBD2	TGTGCCAGCAGTTTAGGGAGCGGGAGGGCCTACGAGCAGTACTTC	CASSLGSGRAYEQYF
TRBV6-5	TRBJ1-5	NA	NA	TGTGCCAGCAGTGAAGAGGGACATCAGCCCCAGCATTTT	CASSEEGHQPQHF
TRBV14	TRBJ2-3	NA	TRBD1	TGTGCCAGCAGCCACGGGACAGGGTTCCCAGATACGCAGTATTTT	CASSHGTGFPDTQYF
TRBV28	TRBJ1-4	once	NA	TGTGCCAGCAGTTCGGATGAAAAACTGTTTTTT	CASSSDEKLFF
TRBV15	TRBJ2-7	NA	TRBD2	TGTGCCACCAGCAGAGTGTTGGGACTAGCGGGAGGCAACCTCTTCTACGAGCAGTACTTC	CATSRVLGLAGGNLFYEQYF
TRBV7-2	TRBJ1-1	NA	NA	TGTGCCAGCAGCGCAGGGTATTCTGAAGCTTTCTTT	CASSAGYSEAFF
TRBV7-9	TRBJ1-1	NA	NA	TGTGCCAGCAGCTCCAGTGATCTGGCGCGGAACACTGAAGCTTTCTTT	CASSSSDLARNTEAFF
TRBV27	TRBJ2-2	NA	NA	TGTGCCAGCAGTTTATCCCATGCCGGGGAGCTGTTTTTT	CASSLSHAGELFF
TRBV19	TRBJ2-7	NA	TRBD1	TGTGCCAGTAGTACAACCGGGACAGCCTACGAGCAGTACTTC	CASSTTGTAYEQYF
TRBV27	TRBJ1-1	NA	NA	TGTGCCAGCAGTAAGGGGAACACTGAAGCTTTCTTT	CASSKGNTEAFF
TRBV28	TRBJ2-5	NA	TRBD2	TGTGCCAGTTACGGACTAGCGGGCTTACAAGAGACCCAGTACTTC	CASYGLAGLQETQYF
TRBV27	TRBJ2-7	NA	TRBD2	TGTGCCAGCAGTCGGACTAGCGGATACGAGCAGTACTTC	CASSRTSGYEQYF
TRBV5-4	TRBJ2-5	few	NA	TGTGCCAGCAGGTCCAAGGGAGAAGAGACCCAGTACTTC	CASRSKGEETQYF
TRBV6-1	TRBJ2-3	NA	TRBD1	TGTGCCAGCATGGACAGGGTTATAGATACGCAGTATTTT	CASMDRVIDTQYF
TRBV19	TRBJ2-1	NA	TRBD2	TGTGCCAGCTGGGGGGCTAGCGGGAGCCTTTATGAGCAGTTCTTC	CASWGASGSLYEQFF
TRBV27	TRBJ1-2	NA	TRBD1	TGTGCCAGCAGTTCAGACAGGGGGGTTTATGGCTACACCTTC	CASSSDRGVYGYTF
TRBV6-5	TRBJ2-7	once	TRBD2	TGTGCCAGCAGAACGGGACTAGCGTACTACGAGCAGTACTTC	CASRTGLAYYEQYF
TRBV27	TRBJ2-7	NA	NA	TGTGCCAGCAGTTCCCCCATGAGGGAGAGCGGGTCCTACGAGCAGTACTTC	CASSSPMRESGSYEQYF
TRBV10-3	TRBJ2-7	NA	NA	TGTGCCACCAGCCTTAGAGGGAGCTCCTACGAGCAGTACTTC	CATSLRGSSYEQYF
TRBV27	TRBJ2-4	NA	NA	TGTGCCAGCAGTCCCCAGGGAAGTCCCCAAAACATTCAGTACTTC	CASSPQGSPQNIQYF
TRBV28	TRBJ2-1	NA	NA	TGTGCCAGCAGTTTAGCTCGTTACAATGAGCAGTTCTTC	CASSLARYNEQFF
TRBV7-9	TRBJ2-3	once	NA	TGTGCCAGCAGCTTAGCGCCCGAGGGCACAGATACGCAGTATTTT	CASSLAPEGTDTQYF
TRBV28	TRBJ1-2	NA	NA	TGTGCCAGCAGTGAGACCGGGAGCGCGGACGGCTACACCTTC	CASSETGSADGYTF
TRBV10-2	TRBJ2-7	NA	NA	TGCGCCAGCAGTGAACGATCGAGGCTTGGCGAGCAGTACTTC	CASSERSRLGEQYF
TRBV13	TRBJ2-6	NA	TRBD1	TGTGCCAGCAGCTACCCGGGACAGGGATTTGGGGCCAACGTCCTGACTTTC	CASSYPGQGFGANVLTF
TRBV15	TRBJ2-7	NA	NA	TGTGCCACCAGCAGAGATAAGAACAGCCCCTACGAGCAGTACTTC	CATSRDKNSPYEQYF
TRBV7-2	TRBJ2-7	NA	NA	TGTGCCAGCAGCTTAGGGGTCGAGCAGTACTTC	CASSLGVEQYF
TRBV28	TRBJ2-7	NA	NA	TGTGCCAGCAGTCAGGCCCGCGGCGACGAGCAGTACTTC	CASSQARGDEQYF
TRBV2	TRBJ1-2	NA	TRBD1	TGTGCCAGCAGGTCCGGGACAGAATTATCTAACTATGGCTACACCTTC	CASRSGTELSNYGYTF
TRBV9	TRBJ2-3	NA	TRBD1	TGTGCCAGCAGCGGGGAAGGGGGCGCCACAGATACGCAGTATTTT	CASSGEGGATDTQYF
TRBV30	TRBJ1-1	few	TRBD1	TGTGCCTGGAGTGTCGGACAGGGGACTGAAGCTTTCTTT	CAWSVGQGTEAFF
TRBV29-1	TRBJ1-1	NA	NA	TGCAGCGCACATCCGGGGGCAGGTACTGAAGCTTTCTTT	CSAHPGAGTEAFF
TRBV19	TRBJ1-4	NA	TRBD1	TGTGCCAGTACTCCTGGGACAGGGCGCCGGTCTAATGAAAAACTGTTTTTT	CASTPGTGRRSNEKLFF
TRBV28	TRBJ1-2	NA	NA	TGTGCCAGCAGTCCTATCGACAGGCCCCAGGCTGGCTACACCTTC	CASSPIDRPQAGYTF
TRBV6-1	TRBJ2-2	NA	NA	TGTGCCAGCAGTGCCCGCAGGGGGGACACCGGGGAGCTGTTTTTT	CASSARRGDTGELFF
TRBV19	TRBJ2-7	NA	NA	TGTGCCAGTAGTATTGGCACGCCAGCAGCGGTCTACGAGCAGTACTTC	CASSIGTPAAVYEQYF
TRBV4-1	TRBJ2-7	NA	NA	TGCGCCAGCAGCCAAGCTGCGAACTACGGGCAGTACTTC	CASSQAANYGQYF
TRBV13	TRBJ1-5	medium-sized	NA	TGTGCCAGCAGCTCCGGGGGTCAGCCCCAGCATTTT	CASSSGGQPQHF
TRBV19	TRBJ2-2	NA	NA	TGTGCCAGTAGTGGTGCCGCGAACACCGGGGAGCTGTTTTTT	CASSGAANTGELFF
TRBV2	TRBJ1-1	NA	NA	TGTGCCAGCAAATTAACCCATGAAGCTTTCTTT	CASKLTHEAFF
TRBV11-2	TRBJ1-3	NA	NA	TGTGCCAGCAGCTTAGCTCGGGACGTCGGAAACACCATATATTTT	CASSLARDVGNTIYF
TRBV27	TRBJ2-7	NA	TRBD2	TGTGCCAGCAGTTTATCGGGACTATCCTACGAGCAGTACTTC	CASSLSGLSYEQYF
TRBV28	TRBJ2-1	NA	NA	TGTGCCAGCACCAACTACTTGGCCCGTCAAAATGAGCAGTTCTTC	CASTNYLARQNEQFF
TRBV4-1	TRBJ2-7	NA	TRBD2	TGCGCCAGCAGCCAGACCGGACTAGCGGGAGAGGAGCAGTACTTC	CASSQTGLAGEEQYF
TRBV7-9	TRBJ1-5	NA	NA	TGTGCCAGCAGTCATACGGACGCAGACCTCCAGCCCCAGCATTTT	CASSHTDADLQPQHF
TRBV29-1	TRBJ2-7	NA	NA	TGCAGCGTGGGGGGGCCCTACGAGCAGTACTTC	CSVGGPYEQYF
TRBV2	TRBJ2-7	NA	TRBD2	TGTGCCAGCAGGGGTAGCGGGAGGGTCGAGCAGTACTTC	CASRGSGRVEQYF
TRBV6-5	TRBJ1-5	NA	TRBD1	TGTGCCAGCAGCCTTGACAGGGGCGGTCAGCCCCAGCATTTT	CASSLDRGGQPQHF
TRBV29-1	TRBJ1-3	once	NA	TGCAGCGTGCCGGACAGCTCTGGAAACACCATATATTTT	CSVPDSSGNTIYF
TRBV28	TRBJ2-7	NA	NA	TGTGCCAGCAGTACCACATCATCCACCCACTCCGAGCAGTACTTC	CASSTTSSTHSEQYF
TRBV10-3	TRBJ2-7	NA	TRBD2	TGTGCCATCAGTTTAGCGGGAGGGAACTACGAGCAGTACTTC	CAISLAGGNYEQYF
TRBV6-1	TRBJ2-1	NA	TRBD1	TGTGCCAGCGGGCCGCGGGACAGGAGCTACAATGAGCAGTTCTTC	CASGPRDRSYNEQFF
TRBV7-9	TRBJ2-3	NA	NA	TGTGCCAGCAGCTTAGTTGGCAGGCGGGGCGACACAGATACGCAGTATTTT	CASSLVGRRGDTDTQYF
TRBV28	TRBJ2-5	NA	TRBD2	TGTGCCAGCAGTTTATTGACTAGCGGGAGCCGGGAGACCCAGTACTTC	CASSLLTSGSRETQYF
TRBV4-1	TRBJ1-5	NA	NA	TGCGCCAGCAGCCGGACTGTTAATAGCAATCAGCCCCAGCATTTT	CASSRTVNSNQPQHF
TRBV13	TRBJ2-1	NA	TRBD1	TGTGCCAGCAGCTCGGGACAGGGGTTTTACAATGAGCAGTTCTTC	CASSSGQGFYNEQFF
TRBV15	TRBJ2-5	NA	NA	TGTGCCACCAGCAGAGCTGACAGGTTCAAGGCCCAGTACTTC	CATSRADRFKAQYF
TRBV2	TRBJ2-3	once	NA	TGTGCCAGCAGTGATGGCGGTTCAGCGGATACGCAGTATTTT	CASSDGGSADTQYF